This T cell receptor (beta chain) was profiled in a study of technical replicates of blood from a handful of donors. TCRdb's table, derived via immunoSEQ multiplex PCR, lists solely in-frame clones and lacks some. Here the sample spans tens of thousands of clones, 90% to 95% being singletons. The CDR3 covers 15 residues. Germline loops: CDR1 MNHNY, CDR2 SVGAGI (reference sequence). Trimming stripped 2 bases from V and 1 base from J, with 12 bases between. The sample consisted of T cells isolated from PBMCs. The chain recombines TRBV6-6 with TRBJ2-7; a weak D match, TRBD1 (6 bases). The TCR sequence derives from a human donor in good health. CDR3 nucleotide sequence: TGTGCCAGCAGTTACCTCCAGGACAGATCCTACGAGCAGTACTTC. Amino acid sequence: CASSYLQDRSYEQYF.